These T cell receptor beta chains were read from a single sample in a study of blood T cell repertoires in COVID-19. Generated by immunoSEQ multiplex PCR, the TCRdb table keeps only in-frame clones and is missing some. The sample carries 200,000 to 300,000 clones, around 89% recorded once. Sample: peripheral blood. Every receptor here comes from a woman aged 40 to 49 with acute or convalescent COVID-19. Both conserved end residues are trimmed from each CDR3.

J gene,V gene,CDR3 protein
TRBJ1-4,TRBV7-2,ASSRTGVGEKLF
TRBJ1-5,TRBV10-3,AISGNSNSNQPQH
TRBJ1-5,TRBV10-3,AINIRASRNQPQH
TRBJ1-2,TRBV19,ASSIVSPQHGYT
TRBJ1-1,TRBV19,ASSTTQGAKAF
TRBJ1-2,TRBV7-8,ASSLGDNTNYGYT
TRBJ2-2,TRBV5-1,ASSPGHPNTGELF
TRBJ2-3,TRBV2,ASSVERGGRDTQY
TRBJ1-1,TRBV2,ASRVQTGGHTEAF
TRBJ1-6,TRBV6-5,ASSQGHSPLH
TRBJ2-3,TRBV20-1,SASEPVAGALSSTDTQY
TRBJ2-1,TRBV7-6,ASSRGTSGGAEQF
TRBJ1-2,TRBV5-1,ASSPGTGTGQGYT
TRBJ1-1,TRBV19,ASCDRTNTEAF
TRBJ2-1,TRBV6-4,ASSASRGACNEQF
TRBJ1-1,TRBV5-1,ASSPGGWLGGNTEAF
TRBJ1-1,TRBV27,ASSVTGGATEAF
TRBJ1-5,TRBV27,ASSTTQAGDQPQH
TRBJ2-3,TRBV10-1,ASSAGTGSTDTQY
TRBJ1-1,TRBV6-2/TRBV6-3,ASSYSHFGTEAF
TRBJ2-1,TRBV9,ASSVAGGGRYNEQF